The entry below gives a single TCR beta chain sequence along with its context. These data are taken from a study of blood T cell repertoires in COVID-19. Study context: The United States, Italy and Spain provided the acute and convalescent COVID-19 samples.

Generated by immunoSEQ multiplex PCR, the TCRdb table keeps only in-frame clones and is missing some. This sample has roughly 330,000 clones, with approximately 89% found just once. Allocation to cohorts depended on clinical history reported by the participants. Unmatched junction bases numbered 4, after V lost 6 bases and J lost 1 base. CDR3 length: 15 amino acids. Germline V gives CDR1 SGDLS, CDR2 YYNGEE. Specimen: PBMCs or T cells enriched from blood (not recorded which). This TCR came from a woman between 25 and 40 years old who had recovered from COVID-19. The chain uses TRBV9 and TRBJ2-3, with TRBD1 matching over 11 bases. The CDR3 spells CASTRGQGGTDTQYF. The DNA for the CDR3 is TGTGCCAGCACCCGGGGACAGGGGGGCACAGATACGCAGTATTTT.